The clone carrying this T cell receptor (beta chain) has more than one count but fewer than ten. TCRdb reprocessed the 5' RACE reads via MiXCR and lists one record per CDR3 protein. The table shows 100,000 or so distinct CDR3 sequences, with roughly 18% occurring only once. V was clipped by 5 bases and J by 0 bases, with 7 bases between them. The length of the CDR3 is 14 residues. Germline assignment: CDR1 MGHRA and CDR2 YSYEKL. This specimen comes from a study of T cells of healthy individuals. The chain employs TRBV4-1 and TRBJ1-4; TRBD1 might be the D (5 bases). The sequence was collected from a human donor in good health. This CDR3 reads CASSTGATNEKLFF. CDR3 bases: TGCGCCAGCAGCACAGGAGCAACTAATGAAAAACTGTTTTTT.